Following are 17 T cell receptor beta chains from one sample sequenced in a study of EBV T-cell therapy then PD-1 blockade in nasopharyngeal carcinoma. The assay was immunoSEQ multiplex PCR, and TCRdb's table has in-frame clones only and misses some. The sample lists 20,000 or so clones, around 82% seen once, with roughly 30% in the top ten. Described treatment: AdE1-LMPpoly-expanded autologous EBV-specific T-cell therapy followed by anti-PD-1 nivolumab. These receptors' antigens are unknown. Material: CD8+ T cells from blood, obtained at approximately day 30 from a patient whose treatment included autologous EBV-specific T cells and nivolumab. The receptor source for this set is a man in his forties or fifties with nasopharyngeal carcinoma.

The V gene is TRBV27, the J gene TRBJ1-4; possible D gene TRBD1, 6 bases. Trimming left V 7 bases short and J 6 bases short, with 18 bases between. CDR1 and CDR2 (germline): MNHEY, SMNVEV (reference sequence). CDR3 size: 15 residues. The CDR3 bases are TGTGCCAGCACTTCACGGGGGGCGCGTTATGAAAAACTGTTTTTT. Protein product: CASTSRGARYEKLFF.

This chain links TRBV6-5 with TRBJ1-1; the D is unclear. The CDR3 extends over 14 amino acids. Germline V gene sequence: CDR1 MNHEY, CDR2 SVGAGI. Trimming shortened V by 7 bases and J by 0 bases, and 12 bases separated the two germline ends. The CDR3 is CASTLAPMNTEAFF. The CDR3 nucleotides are TGTGCCAGCACTCTCGCCCCCATGAACACTGAAGCTTTCTTT.

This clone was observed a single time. The CDR3 spells CASSKGDSNQPQHF. The CDR3 region has the DNA TGTGCCAGCAGCAAAGGGGACAGCAATCAGCCCCAGCATTTT. This rearrangement joins TRBV21-1 to TRBJ1-5. TRBV21-1 is a pseudogene segment. This CDR3 region has 14 residues.

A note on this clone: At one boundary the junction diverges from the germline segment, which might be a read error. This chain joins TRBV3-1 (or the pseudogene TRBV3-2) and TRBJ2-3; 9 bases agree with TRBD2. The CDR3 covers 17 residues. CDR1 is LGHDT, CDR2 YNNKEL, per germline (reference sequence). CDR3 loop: CASSQGSLAGREDMQYF. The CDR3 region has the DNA TGTGCCAGCAGCCAAGGTAGCCTAGCGGGGCGGGAAGATATGCAGTATTTT.

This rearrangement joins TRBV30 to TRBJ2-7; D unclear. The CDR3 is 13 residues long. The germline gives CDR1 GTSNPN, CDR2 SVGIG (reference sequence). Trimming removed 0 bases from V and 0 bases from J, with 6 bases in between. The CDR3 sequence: CAWSVGSSYEQYF. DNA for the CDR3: TGTGCCTGGAGTGTCGGTAGCTCCTACGAGCAGTACTTC.

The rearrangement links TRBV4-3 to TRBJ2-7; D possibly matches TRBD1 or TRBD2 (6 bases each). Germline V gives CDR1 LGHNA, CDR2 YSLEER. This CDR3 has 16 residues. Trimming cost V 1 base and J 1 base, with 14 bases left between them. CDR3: CASSQGPGGQSYEQYF. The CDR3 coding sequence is TGCGCCAGCAGCCAAGGTCCCGGGGGCCAGTCCTACGAGCAGTACTTC.

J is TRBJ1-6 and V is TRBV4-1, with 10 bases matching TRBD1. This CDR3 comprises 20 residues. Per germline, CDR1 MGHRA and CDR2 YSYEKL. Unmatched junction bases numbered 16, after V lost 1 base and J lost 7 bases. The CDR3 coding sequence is TGCGCCAGCAGCCAAGCTTGGGGGACAGGGGTCTTTCTGAGGAATTCACCCCTCCACTTT. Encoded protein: CASSQAWGTGVFLRNSPLHF.

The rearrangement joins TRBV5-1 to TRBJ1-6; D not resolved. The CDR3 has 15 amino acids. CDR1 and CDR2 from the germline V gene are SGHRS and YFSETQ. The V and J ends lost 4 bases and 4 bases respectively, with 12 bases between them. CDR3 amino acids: CASSTRSGYNSPLHF. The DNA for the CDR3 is TGCGCCAGCAGCACTCGGTCGGGATATAATTCACCCCTCCACTTT.

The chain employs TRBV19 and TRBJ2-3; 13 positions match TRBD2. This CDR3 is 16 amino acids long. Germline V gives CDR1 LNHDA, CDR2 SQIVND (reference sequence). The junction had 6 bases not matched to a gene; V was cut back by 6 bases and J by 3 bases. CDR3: CASRKGLAGITDTQYF. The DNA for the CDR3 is TGTGCCAGTAGAAAGGGACTAGCGGGGATAACAGATACGCAGTATTTT.

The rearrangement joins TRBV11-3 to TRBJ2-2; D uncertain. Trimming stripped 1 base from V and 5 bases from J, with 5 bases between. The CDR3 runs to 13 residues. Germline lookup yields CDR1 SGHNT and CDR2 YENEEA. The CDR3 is CASSLVVTGELFF. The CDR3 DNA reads TGTGCCAGCAGCTTAGTGGTAACCGGGGAGCTGTTTTTT.

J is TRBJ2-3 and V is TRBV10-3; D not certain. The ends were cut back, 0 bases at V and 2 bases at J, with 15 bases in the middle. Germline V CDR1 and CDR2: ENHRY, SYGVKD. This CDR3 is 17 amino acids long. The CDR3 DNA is TGTGCCATCAGTGAGTCGACACCAGCCACTACCACAGATACGCAGTATTTT. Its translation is CAISESTPATTTDTQYF.

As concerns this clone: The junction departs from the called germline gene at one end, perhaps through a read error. The CDR3 DNA follows: TGTGCCAGCAGCGTAGCGGGGACCTCCTACGAGCAGTACTTC. Protein product: CASSVAGTSYEQYF. The chain carries TRBV7-9 and TRBJ2-7, with 8 bases fitting TRBD2. CDR3 size: 14 residues. Germline lookup yields CDR1 SEHNR and CDR2 FQNEAQ (reference sequence).

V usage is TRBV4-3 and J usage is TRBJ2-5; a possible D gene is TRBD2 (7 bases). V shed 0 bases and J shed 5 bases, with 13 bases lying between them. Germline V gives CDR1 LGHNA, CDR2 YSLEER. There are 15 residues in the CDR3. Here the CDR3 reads CASSQDGGAWETQYF. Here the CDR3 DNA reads TGCGCCAGCAGCCAAGATGGGGGGGCTTGGGAGACCCAGTACTTC.

For the CDR3, the DNA is TGTGCCAGCAGTGGACAGGGGACCGCCTATGGCTACACCTTC. Its translation is CASSGQGTAYGYTF. The rearrangement joins TRBV27 to TRBJ1-2, with 9 nucleotides matching TRBD1. Germline V lookup: CDR1 MNHEY, CDR2 SMNVEV (reference sequence). CDR3 length equals 14 residues. Trimming took 5 bases from V and 4 from J; bases not matched to a gene: 5.

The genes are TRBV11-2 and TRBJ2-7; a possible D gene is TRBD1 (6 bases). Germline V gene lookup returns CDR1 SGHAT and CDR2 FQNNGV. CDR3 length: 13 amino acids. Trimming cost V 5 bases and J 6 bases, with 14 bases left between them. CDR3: CASSANRDGEQYF. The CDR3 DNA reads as TGTGCCAGCAGCGCGAACAGGGACGGCGAGCAGTACTTC.

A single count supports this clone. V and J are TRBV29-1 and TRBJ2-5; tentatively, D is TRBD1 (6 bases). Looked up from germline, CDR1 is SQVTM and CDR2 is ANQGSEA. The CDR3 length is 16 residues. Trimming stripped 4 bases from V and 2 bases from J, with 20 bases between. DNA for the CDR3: TGCAGCGTTGGCCGGATCAGACAGGAGCTACAAGAGACCCAGTACTTC. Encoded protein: CSVGRIRQELQETQYF.

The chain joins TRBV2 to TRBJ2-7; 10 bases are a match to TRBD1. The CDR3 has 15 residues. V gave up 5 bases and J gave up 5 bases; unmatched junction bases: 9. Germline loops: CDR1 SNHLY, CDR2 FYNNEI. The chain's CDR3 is CASSPPGQGIHEQYF. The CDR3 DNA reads TGTGCCAGCAGTCCCCCGGGACAGGGGATCCACGAGCAGTACTTC.